This T cell receptor (beta chain) was captured by sequencing in a study of blood T cell repertoires in COVID-19. Study summary: Nucleic acid was either cDNA or gDNA, and it came from T cells, B-cell-depleted T cells, or PBMCs.

Data came from immunoSEQ multiplex PCR; TCRdb stores just in-frame clones and leaves some out. The sample records some 270,000 clones, roughly 84% being singletons. V was trimmed by 4 bases and J by 2 bases, leaving 5 bases between them. The length of the CDR3 is 13 residues. Germline values: CDR1 KGHSH, CDR2 LQKENI. The chain links TRBV18 to TRBJ1-4, with D perhaps matching TRBD1 (5 bases). Sequencing was carried out using peripheral blood. The source of this sequence is a woman in her thirties or forties who had recovered from COVID-19. This chain's CDR3 is CASSQGTNEKLFF. DNA of the CDR3: TGTGCCAGCTCACAGGGGACTAATGAAAAACTGTTTTTT.